These 16 T cell receptor beta chains were all obtained from the same sample, sequenced in a study of STAT5B mutations in CD4+ large granular lymphocyte leukemia. This table comes from immunoSEQ multiplex PCR, and its TCRdb copy is limited to in-frame clones, with some not included. Altogether about 35,000 clones are present, more than 65% being singletons, with the ten largest covering about 2%. Sequencing used CD4+ T cells from blood buffy coats. The source is a human donor in good health.

CDR3 nucleotide sequence: TGTGCCAGCAGTCCTGGACGGCTCAGCTCCTACGAGCAGTACTTC. Its protein product is CASSPGRLSSYEQYF. This chain links TRBV6-6 with TRBJ2-7; D is uncertain. V dropped 5 bases and J dropped 0 bases, with 14 bases sitting between them. The CDR3 loop spans 15 amino acids. Germline CDR1 reads MNHNY; CDR2 reads SVGAGI (reference sequence).

V and J are TRBV9 and TRBJ2-1; the match to TRBD1 covers 10 bases. CDR3 size: 14 residues. Germline V gives CDR1 SGDLS, CDR2 YYNGEE. The junction had 4 bases not matched to a gene; V was cut back by 2 bases and J by 8 bases. The CDR3 nucleotides read TGTGCCAGCAGCGTGGGACAGGGGTCCCATGAGCAGTTCTTC. Translating gives CASSVGQGSHEQFF.

This chain uses TRBV11-2 with TRBJ1-2, with D possibly being TRBD1 (5 bases). Trimming took off 6 bases at V and 2 bases at J, with 13 bases between the two ends. The germline V gene has CDR1 SGHAT and CDR2 FQNNGV. The CDR3 is 14 residues long. The CDR3 sequence: CASSSYGGNYGYTF. As DNA, the CDR3 is TGTGCCAGCAGTTCGTACGGGGGGAACTATGGCTACACCTTC.

The chain is built from TRBV29-1 and TRBJ1-1; D unclear. Germline CDR1 and CDR2: SQVTM and ANQGSEA. Trimming left V 4 bases short and J 0 bases short, with 3 bases between. The CDR3 covers 11 residues. The CDR3 reads CSVALNTEAFF. CDR3 nucleotide sequence: TGCAGCGTTGCCCTGAACACTGAAGCTTTCTTT.

The rearrangement joins TRBV6-1 to TRBJ1-1, with D possibly being TRBD1 (5 bases). V was shortened by 7 bases and J by 9 bases, with 12 bases between the two germline ends. CDR1 MNHNS and CDR2 SASEGT come from the germline V gene. The CDR3 runs to 11 residues. Here the CDR3 DNA reads TGTGCCAGCACCGGAGGGGTTCAAGCTTTCTTT. This translates into CASTGGVQAFF.

The chain employs TRBV4-1 and TRBJ2-7; 12 nucleotides match TRBD2. Germline V gene sequence: CDR1 MGHRA, CDR2 YSYEKL. The length of the CDR3 is 18 residues. Losses at the gene ends were 4 bases for V and 0 bases for J; bases not matched to a gene: 10. Here the CDR3 reads CASSRQGATSGSSYEQYF. The CDR3 nucleotides read TGCGCCAGCAGCCGGCAGGGGGCGACTAGCGGGAGCTCCTACGAGCAGTACTTC.

This clone was counted once. The chain combines TRBV6-1 with TRBJ1-6, with D perhaps TRBD1 (5 bases). V was trimmed by 6 bases and J by 9 bases, leaving 15 bases between them. The CDR3 sequence is 14 residues long. Per germline, CDR1 MNHNS and CDR2 SASEGT. The CDR3 protein is CASRSEGYGSPLHF. Here the CDR3 DNA reads TGTGCCAGCAGGTCGGAGGGGTATGGTTCACCCCTCCACTTT.

The J gene is TRBJ2-2, the V gene TRBV5-1; D perhaps matches TRBD1 (7 bases). V lost 7 bases and J lost 5, with 18 bases in between. Germline V gives CDR1 SGHRS, CDR2 YFSETQ. The CDR3 length is 15 residues. CDR3 coding DNA: TGCGCCAGCGAACGGGAGACAGGGAGGACCGGGGAGCTGTTTTTT. Translated: CASERETGRTGELFF.

The V call is TRBV7-6, the J call TRBJ1-1; perhaps TRBD1 as D (6 bases). V lost 5 bases and J lost 2, with 12 bases in between. Germline V gene lookup returns CDR1 SGHVS and CDR2 FNYEAQ. The CDR3 runs to 14 residues. The CDR3 region has the DNA TGTGCCAGCAGCCGAGAGGGGGTAAACACTGAAGCTTTCTTT. Protein: CASSREGVNTEAFF.

This chain uses TRBV19 with TRBJ2-1; D possibly uses TRBD1 or TRBD2 (5 bases each). CDR3 length: 15 amino acids. The V end lost 4 bases, the J end lost 6 bases, and 16 bases lay between the germline ends. The germline CDR1 and CDR2 sequences are LNHDA and SQIVND (reference sequence). CDR3 coding DNA: TGTGCCAGTAGTACCGGGACCCGAAACGGCAATGAGCAGTTCTTC. This codes for CASSTGTRNGNEQFF.

The chain employs TRBV15 and TRBJ2-5; D gene uncertain. The germline V and J ends were trimmed by 0 bases and 5 bases, with 13 bases remaining between them. Germline V gene lookup returns CDR1 LNHNV and CDR2 YYDKDF (reference sequence). The CDR3 covers 15 residues. CDR3 protein: CATSRDRKVSETQYF. CDR3 bases: TGTGCCACCAGCAGAGATCGGAAGGTCTCGGAGACCCAGTACTTC. Looking up the rest from reference TRBV15 and TRBJ2-5 gives the full variable domain: DAMVIQNPRYQVTQFGKPVTLSCSQTLNHNVMYWYQQKSSQAPKLLFHYYDKDFNNEADTPDNFQSRRPNTSFCFLDIRSPGLGDTAMYLCATSRDRKVSETQYFGPGTRLLVL.

The V gene is TRBV25-1, the J gene TRBJ1-1; 10 bases match TRBD1. The J segment lost 1 base and the V segment lost 4 bases, leaving 6 bases of the junction unmatched. This CDR3 has 16 residues. Germline V lookup: CDR1 MGHDK, CDR2 SYGVNS. The CDR3 sequence is CASSGQGALRNTEAFF. The CDR3 DNA reads as TGTGCCAGCAGTGGACAGGGGGCGCTGAGGAACACTGAAGCTTTCTTT.

The chain is built from TRBV5-5 and TRBJ1-2, with D hard to call. CDR1 is SGHKS, CDR2 YYEKEE, per germline (reference sequence). The CDR3 is 17 amino acids. The V end lost 0 bases, the J end lost 6 bases, and 21 bases lay between the germline ends. CDR3 DNA: TGTGCCAGCAGCTTGGCTCCGAACCTCCCAACTAATAATGGCTACACCTTC. Its translation is CASSLAPNLPTNNGYTF.

This clone has only a few counts. This sequence joins TRBV7-9 and TRBJ1-2; D call uncertain. Germline CDR1 SEHNR, CDR2 FQNEAQ (reference sequence). This CDR3 is 12 amino acids long. V was trimmed by 1 base and J by 5 bases, leaving 5 bases between them. DNA for the CDR3: TGTGCCAGCAGCTTAGATCTGTATGGCTACACCTTC. Encoded protein: CASSLDLYGYTF.

The rearrangement joins TRBV19 to TRBJ2-3, with a weak D call TRBD2 (6 bases). Trimming removed 5 bases at V and 4 bases at J, with 10 bases between. The CDR3 is made up of 13 amino acids. CDR1 is LNHDA, CDR2 SQIVND, per germline (reference sequence). Written as DNA, the CDR3 is TGTGCCAGTAGTGAGGGAGGCTCAGATACGCAGTATTTT. It yields the protein CASSEGGSDTQYF.

The V gene is TRBV11-2, the J gene TRBJ2-3, with a possible D match to TRBD1 (6 bases). The length of the CDR3 is 16 residues. The V end was cut by 5 bases, the J end by 2 bases, with 17 bases between. Germline CDR1 SGHAT, CDR2 FQNNGV. CDR3 sequence reads: CASSPRGHALTDTQYF. Here the CDR3 DNA reads TGTGCCAGCAGCCCAAGGGGACATGCTCTCACAGATACGCAGTATTTT.